The table lists the clone carrying this T cell receptor (beta chain) with a few counts. Its antigen is still unknown. Trimming stripped 6 bases from V and 2 bases from J, with 13 bases between. The CDR3 length is 13 residues. The germline V gene has CDR1 DFQATT and CDR2 SNEGSKA (reference sequence). This entry comes from a study of vaccination and CD4 T cells after COVID-19. Overall study: Two doses of either BNT162b2 or mRNA-1273 vaccine were given to participants.

Researchers used the Oncomine TCR Beta short-read assay to sequence DNA from cultured CD4+ T cells. TCRdb recomputed calls from the PCR reads with MiXCR, one row per CDR3 protein. The sample consists of 15,000 to 20,000 distinct CDR3 sequences, 63% of them appearing once. Treatment specified: approximately nine-day PBMC culture with coronavirus spike peptide pools or control peptides (ViraFEST assay). The dates of positive PCR tests extended from March through December 2020 and came before the US Alpha, Beta and Delta variants. The sequence derives from a human donor who had recovered from COVID-19. The chain joins TRBV20-1 to TRBJ1-2; possible D gene TRBD1, 5 bases. Sequencing used CD4+ T cells from blood, cultured in vitro. The CDR3 coding sequence is TGCAGTGCCTGGAAGACAGTCAACTATGGCTACACCTTC. It specifies CSAWKTVNYGYTF.